The clone carrying this T cell receptor (beta chain) was counted a single time. This sample was taken from a study of blood T cell repertoires in COVID-19. Study-level background: COVID-19 samples collected from the United States, Italy and Spain covered acute and convalescent phases.

In the authors' methods: Scientists estimated how many nucleated cells there were by amplifying reference gene primers. The protocol was immunoSEQ multiplex PCR, while the TCRdb copy is restricted to in-frame clones and leaves out a portion. From that table come the V and J calls and clone size; the DNA was used to work out D and trimming. The table shows 85,000 to 90,000 clones, with 79% occurring only once. The CDR3 is 17 amino acids. Trimming at V came to 2 bases and at J to 3 bases, leaving 7 bases not matched to a gene. Germline CDR1 is SGHTA and CDR2 is FQGTGA. The clonotype originates from a man aged 65-85 years with acute or convalescent COVID-19. This rearrangement joins TRBV7-3 to TRBJ2-2, with TRBD2 matching over 9 bases. What was sequenced was peripheral blood. In DNA, the CDR3 is TGTGCCAGCAGCTTACTGGCGACTAGCGGCTACACCGGGGAGCTGTTTTTT. This codes for CASSLLATSGYTGELFF.